The sequence of this TCR beta chain was determined in a study of OX40 agonist ivuxolimab in advanced cancers. Study-level information: There were three patients with partial responses, one having hepatocellular carcinoma and two cutaneous melanoma.

Sequenced by immunoSEQ multiplex PCR; TCRdb stores in-frame clones only, minus some. The table shows about 47,000 clones, with 84% occurring only once. CDR3 length: 12 amino acids. CDR1 MNHEY and CDR2 SMNVEV come from the germline V gene (reference sequence). Trimming removed 3 bases from V and 10 bases from J, with 7 bases in between. This clone was picked up one time. Its cognate antigen is unknown. Study-level results: Dosing at 0.1 to 3.0 mg/kg was accompanied by clonal expansion of CD4+ and CD8+ blood T cells by week 6.

This TCR was recovered from an adult with an advanced solid tumor such as melanoma, head and neck, liver or kidney cancer. Here the sequenced sample was CD4+ or CD8+ T cells sorted from blood, taken in a trial of the OX40 agonist ivuxolimab. V and J are TRBV27 and TRBJ1-6, with D unresolved. CDR3 in DNA: TGTGCCAGCAGTTTCAATCTATCACCCCTCCACTTT. Protein sequence: CASSFNLSPLHF.